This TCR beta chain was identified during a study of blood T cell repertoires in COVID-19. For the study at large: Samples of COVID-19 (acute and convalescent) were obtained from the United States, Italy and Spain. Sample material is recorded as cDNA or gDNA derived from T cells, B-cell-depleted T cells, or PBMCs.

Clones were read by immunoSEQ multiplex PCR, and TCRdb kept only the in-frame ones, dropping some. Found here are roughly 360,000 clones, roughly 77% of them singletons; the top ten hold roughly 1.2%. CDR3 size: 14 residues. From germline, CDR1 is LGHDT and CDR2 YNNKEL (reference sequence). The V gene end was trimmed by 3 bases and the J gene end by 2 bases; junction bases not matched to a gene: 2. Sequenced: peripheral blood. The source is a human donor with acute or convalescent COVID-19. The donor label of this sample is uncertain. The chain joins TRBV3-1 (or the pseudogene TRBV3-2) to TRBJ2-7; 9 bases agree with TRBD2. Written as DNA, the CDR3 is TGTGCCAGCAGCCACCTAGCGGGGACCTACGAGCAGTACTTC. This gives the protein CASSHLAGTYEQYF.